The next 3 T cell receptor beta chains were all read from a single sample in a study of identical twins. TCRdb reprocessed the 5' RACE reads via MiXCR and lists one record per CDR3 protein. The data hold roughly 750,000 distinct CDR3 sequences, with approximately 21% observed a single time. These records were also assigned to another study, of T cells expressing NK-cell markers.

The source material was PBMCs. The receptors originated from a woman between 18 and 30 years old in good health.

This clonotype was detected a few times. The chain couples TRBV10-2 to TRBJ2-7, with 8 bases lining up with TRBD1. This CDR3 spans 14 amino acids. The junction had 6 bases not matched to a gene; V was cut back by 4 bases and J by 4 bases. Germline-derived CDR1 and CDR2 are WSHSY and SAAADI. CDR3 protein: CASSVGQGLYEQYF. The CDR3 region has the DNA TGCGCCAGCAGTGTAGGACAGGGACTGTACGAGCAGTACTTC.

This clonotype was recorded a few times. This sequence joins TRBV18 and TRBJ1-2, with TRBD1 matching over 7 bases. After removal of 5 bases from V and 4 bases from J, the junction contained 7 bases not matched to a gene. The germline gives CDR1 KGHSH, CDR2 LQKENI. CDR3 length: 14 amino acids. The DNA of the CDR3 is TGTGCCAGCTCAGAGATGGGACAGCTCTATGGCTACACCTTC. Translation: CASSEMGQLYGYTF.

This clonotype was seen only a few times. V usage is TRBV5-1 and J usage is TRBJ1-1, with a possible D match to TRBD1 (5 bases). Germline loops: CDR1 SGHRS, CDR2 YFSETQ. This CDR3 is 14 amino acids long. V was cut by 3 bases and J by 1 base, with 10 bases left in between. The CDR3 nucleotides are TGCGCCAGCAGCTGGGACGGGAAGAACACTGAAGCTTTCTTT. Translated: CASSWDGKNTEAFF.